The 5 T cell receptor beta chains reported below all come from one sample, sequenced in a study of blood T cell repertoires in COVID-19. The data were produced by immunoSEQ multiplex PCR, yet TCRdb's version contains in-frame clones alone and is incomplete. The sample yields 200,000 to 300,000 clones, roughly 76% seen once. What was sequenced was peripheral blood. The source of these receptors is a woman of 80 years or more with COVID-19, enrolled during active disease.

The chain has TRBV5-5 and TRBJ2-3; 8 bases agree with TRBD1. The V gene's germline CDR1 is SGHKS and CDR2 YYEKEE (reference sequence). V lost 4 bases, J lost 1 base, and 8 bases stayed unmatched. The CDR3 has 16 residues. This chain's CDR3 is CASSGSGGAGTDTQYF. The CDR3 coding sequence is TGTGCCAGCAGCGGATCAGGGGGCGCCGGCACAGATACGCAGTATTTT.

The chain is built from TRBV3-1 (or the pseudogene TRBV3-2) and TRBJ2-6, with D possibly TRBD2 on 6 matching bases. The CDR3 runs to 15 residues. Germline CDR1 and CDR2: LGHDT and YNNKEL (reference sequence). With 5 bases removed from V and 1 base from J, the gap between germline ends came to 9 bases. The CDR3 coding sequence is TGTGCCAGCAGCGCCCGGGGGTCTGGGGCCAACGTCCTGACTTTC. Its translation: CASSARGSGANVLTF.

This clone came up many times. CDR3 loop: CASSPSQGAQPQHF. The CDR3 DNA reads TGTGCCAGCTCACCAAGTCAGGGGGCCCAGCCCCAGCATTTT. The chain recombines TRBV18 with TRBJ1-5, with 8 bases matching TRBD1. Germline V lookup: CDR1 KGHSH, CDR2 LQKENI. Trimming took 2 bases from V and 7 from J; bases not matched to a gene: 4. The CDR3 is 14 residues long.

This chain joins TRBV7-9 and TRBJ2-2, with D maybe TRBD1 (6 bases). CDR3 length: 15 amino acids. Germline V CDR1 and CDR2: SEHNR, FQNEAQ (reference sequence). V dropped 4 bases and J dropped 6 bases, with 15 bases sitting between them. CDR3 region: CASSSYRVLPGELFF. The CDR3, as DNA: TGTGCCAGCAGCTCCTACAGGGTTCTGCCCGGGGAGCTGTTTTTT.

J is TRBJ2-1 and V is TRBV2; 8 nucleotides align to TRBD1. The CDR3 spans 14 residues. V was clipped by 6 bases and J by 2 bases; unmatched bases: 3. The germline V gene encodes CDR1 SNHLY and CDR2 FYNNEI. The CDR3 loop is CASRGTGPYNEQFF. CDR3 DNA sequence: TGTGCCAGCAGGGGGACAGGACCCTACAATGAGCAGTTCTTC.